Following are 11 T cell receptor beta chains from one sample sequenced in a study of T-cell memory formation after mild COVID-19. TCRdb fed the 5' RACE reads into MiXCR, producing one record per CDR3 protein. The sample holds roughly 310,000 distinct CDR3 sequences, approximately 15% seen once. Sequencing was performed on PBMCs or a T cell subset sorted from them (not recorded which). The receptor set was obtained from a man in his late teens or twenties who had mild COVID-19 (a few samples of this study predate the infection). Cell type and time point are not known.

The V and J genes are TRBV18 and TRBJ2-5; 11 bases match TRBD2. Looked up from germline, CDR1 is KGHSH and CDR2 is LQKENI. This CDR3 contains 15 residues. J gave up 4 bases and V 5 bases, and 6 bases lay outside the gene matches. This chain's CDR3 is CASSSGTSGPETQYF. CDR3 nucleotides: TGTGCCAGCTCATCCGGGACTAGCGGTCCAGAGACCCAGTACTTC. The full variable domain, its missing parts supplied by reference TRBV18 and TRBJ2-5, is NAGVMQNPRHLVRRRGQEARLRCSPMKGHSHVYWYRQLPEEGLKFMVYLQKENIIDESGMPKERFSAEFPKEGPSILRIQQVVRGDSAAYFCASSSGTSGPETQYFGPGTRLLVL.

This clonotype came up a few times. The chain recombines TRBV7-2 with TRBJ2-5; possibly TRBD2 for D (5 bases). The V end was cut by 5 bases, the J end by 0 bases, with 13 bases between. Germline loops: CDR1 SGHTA, CDR2 FQGNSA. This CDR3 is 15 amino acids long. The chain's CDR3 is CASSLILRDQETQYF. The DNA of the CDR3 is TGTGCCAGCAGCCTAATTTTGCGGGACCAAGAGACCCAGTACTTC.

This chain joins TRBV7-9 and TRBJ2-7; D not certain. Germline CDR1 reads SEHNR; CDR2 reads FQNEAQ (reference sequence). The V end lost 5 bases, the J end lost 2 bases, and 7 bases lay between the germline ends. The CDR3 runs 12 residues. In DNA form, the CDR3 reads TGTGCCAGCAGCCAAAGAACCTACGAGCAGTACTTC. Protein: CASSQRTYEQYF.

The chain recombines TRBV7-2 with TRBJ2-3, with 10 bases matching TRBD2. The CDR3 has 16 residues. Trimming at V came to 1 base and at J to 0 bases, leaving 1 base not matched to a gene. Germline V gene lookup returns CDR1 SGHTA and CDR2 FQGNSA. In DNA form, the CDR3 reads TGTGCCAGCAGCTTAGTACTAGCGGGGAGCACAGATACGCAGTATTTT. Encoded protein: CASSLVLAGSTDTQYF.

This clonotype was found a few times. J is TRBJ2-5 and V is TRBV7-2; a possible D gene is TRBD1 (6 bases). CDR3 length: 13 amino acids. Germline CDR1 is SGHTA and CDR2 is FQGNSA. V lost 6 bases and J lost 1, with 9 bases in between. The CDR3: CASSRTVQETQYF. CDR3 nucleotides: TGTGCCAGCAGTCGGACAGTCCAAGAGACCCAGTACTTC. The variable domain in full, with the rest retrieved from reference TRBV7-2 and TRBJ2-5, is GAGVSQSPSNKVTEKGKDVELRCDPISGHTALYWYRQSLGQGLEFLIYFQGNSAPDKSGLPSDRFSAERTGGSVSTLTIQRTQQEDSAVYLCASSRTVQETQYFGPGTRLLVL.

The sample holds many counts of this clonotype. The chain is built from TRBV24-1 and TRBJ2-1, with 10 bases identical to TRBD1. The CDR3 has 15 amino acids. Germline values: CDR1 KGHDR, CDR2 SFDVKD. The trim removed 3 bases at V and 5 bases at J, leaving 3 bases unmatched. CDR3 in DNA: TGTGCCACCAGTGATGCCGGGACAGGGGACAATGAGCAGTTCTTC. Protein: CATSDAGTGDNEQFF.

This clonotype was counted only a few times. The DNA of the CDR3 is TGCAGTGCTAGAGATCCATCGGGCCATCAGCCCCAGCATTTT. Translating it yields CSARDPSGHQPQHF. This chain uses TRBV20-1 with TRBJ1-5; D not resolved. The germline V and J ends were trimmed by 0 bases and 5 bases, with 11 bases remaining between them. The germline CDR1 and CDR2 sequences are DFQATT and SNEGSKA (reference sequence). The CDR3 extends over 14 amino acids.

V is TRBV28 and J is TRBJ1-5, with 10 bases identical to TRBD1. Per germline, CDR1 MDHEN and CDR2 SYDVKM. V gave up 2 bases and J gave up 6 bases; unmatched junction bases: 1. The CDR3 has 14 amino acids. The CDR3 reads CASSLGTGAQPQHF. CDR3 DNA sequence: TGTGCCAGCAGTTTAGGGACAGGGGCTCAGCCCCAGCATTTT.

A word on this clonotype: The conserved closing phenylalanine or tryptophan is absent in this CDR3, likely reflecting a read error. V gene TRBV7-3 combines with J gene TRBJ2-3; 7 positions match TRBD1. The germline gives CDR1 SGHTA, CDR2 FQGTGA. This CDR3 spans 17 amino acids. V dropped 0 bases and J dropped 1; count of bases not matched to a gene: 7. This chain's CDR3 is CASSLTGPGGGTDTQYL. CDR3 bases: TGTGCCAGCAGCTTAACGGGCCCAGGGGGAGGCACAGATACGCAGTATCTT.

The rearrangement links TRBV14 to TRBJ2-5; D might be TRBD1 (6 bases). V lost 0 bases and J 1 base, leaving 12 bases between the germline ends. This CDR3 contains 16 residues. The germline V gene has CDR1 SGHDN and CDR2 FVKESK. The CDR3 DNA is TGTGCCAGCAGCCAAGAAGTCAGGGGATCCCAAGAGACCCAGTACTTC. This gives the protein CASSQEVRGSQETQYF.

This clonotype was counted only a few times. This CDR3 reads CASSQDLRDTQYF. Here the CDR3 DNA reads TGTGCCAGCAGCCAAGATTTGCGGGATACGCAGTATTTT. V gene TRBV14 combines with J gene TRBJ2-3, with D hard to call. Trimming removed 0 bases from V and 6 bases from J, with 7 bases in between. CDR3 length: 13 amino acids. Germline V gene lookup returns CDR1 SGHDN and CDR2 FVKESK.